This T cell receptor (beta chain) derives from a study of blood T cell repertoires in COVID-19 (dated by TCRdb to 2018 to 2020). Regarding the research as a whole: Collaborator samples came from the United States, Italy and Spain and covered acute and convalescent phases of COVID-19. The prospective study material was composed of cDNA or gDNA derived from T cells, B-cell-depleted T cells, or PBMCs. The dataset comprised deeply sampled blood TCRbeta repertoires from subjects exposed to, actively infected with, or recovered from COVID-19. The repertoires were released in a freely available public database meant as a resource for research on the immune response to SARS-CoV-2. The samples were drawn from two sources: the first 160 participants of the ongoing ImmuneRACE study, and 1,200 or so subjects contributed by 6 global collaborators. The sample metadata nearly always contained a de-identified subject ID, COVID-19 status, age in years and sex. Where available, HLA class I and class II types were obtained from metadata supplied by the sample provider rather than from assay-based typing.

What the research found in general, with its limitations: The amount of clinical and demographic metadata varied by source and participant and was provided uncurated.

Trimming accounts for 2 bases at V and 4 bases at J, while the number of junction bases matched to no gene is 11. From a lookup of the germline V gene, CDR1 and CDR2 are SGHTA and FQGNSA. The CDR3 numbers 17 residues from cysteine through phenylalanine. Only CDR3 DNA is held: 51 bases, read in frame from base 1. TCRbeta CDR3 regions were amplified from genomic DNA by means of the immunoSEQ Assay, a bias-controlled multiplex PCR. On the authors' methods: Within the assay, amplification of reference gene primers was used to estimate how many nucleated cells each sample contained. Sequence reads were collapsed and filtered to measure the absolute abundance of every unique TCRbeta CDR3 rearrangement. For each sample, productive Simpson clonality was calculated as the square root of Simpson's diversity index over productive rearrangements. Here the immuneACCESS table is served through TCRdb, limited to in-frame sequences with V and J called. Missing clones are a known gap in these copies; in checked studies unresolved V genes cover under half, and the rest lacks a known reason. V, J and clone size derive from that table, while D and trimming were established from the DNA sequence. This sample holds fewer than 300,000 clones; around 89% were observed only once. The ten largest clones capture 0.9% to 1% of the sample.

Samples from volunteer blood donors who had recovered from COVID-19 were contributed by a second Seattle source. Each collaborating institution followed its own protocols to collect whole blood in K2EDTA tubes. Collaborator samples were shipped for TCRbeta analysis as frozen whole blood, isolated PBMCs, or DNA extracted from either sample type. To note about this clone: There is no known antigen for this receptor. The record has no base qualities; no much larger clone is one base away.

The sample was peripheral blood. The sequence was collected from a middle-aged woman who had recovered from COVID-19. The chain couples TRBV7-2 to TRBJ2-3, with TRBD2 identical over 8 junction bases. CDR3 region: CASSLSGGRPPADTQYF. The nucleotide sequence reads TGTGCCAGCAGCTTATCGGGCGGGAGGCCCCCCGCAGATACGCAGTATTTT.